The 4 T cell receptor beta chains listed next were all sequenced from one sample in a study of technical replicates of blood from a handful of donors. Some clones are missing from TCRdb's copy, which holds only in-frame ones; the method was immunoSEQ multiplex PCR. The table includes tens of thousands of clones, 95% to 97% detected once. Sequences were obtained from T cells isolated from PBMCs. These receptors all come from a human donor in good health.

V gene TRBV11-3 combines with J gene TRBJ2-7; maybe TRBD2 (7 bases). Per germline, CDR1 SGHNT and CDR2 YENEEA. V lost 2 bases, J lost 3 bases, and 14 bases lay in between. The CDR3 totals 15 residues. The CDR3 region is CASSLREGGNYEQYF. DNA for the CDR3: TGTGCCAGCAGCTTAAGGGAGGGGGGGAACTACGAGCAGTACTTC.

This chain links TRBV18 with TRBJ2-2; no clear D gene. CDR1 is KGHSH and CDR2 is LQKENI in the germline V gene. V was trimmed by 5 bases and J by 7 bases, leaving 14 bases between them. The CDR3 spans 14 residues. The CDR3 bases are TGTGCCAGCTCAAACAATCGACTGGGCGGGGAGCTGTTTTTT. It codes for CASSNNRLGGELFF.

With respect to this clone: One end of the junction fails to match germline, which may point to a read error. V gene TRBV18 combines with J gene TRBJ1-1, with a weak D call TRBD1 (6 bases). Germline CDR1 reads KGHSH; CDR2 reads LQKENI. The CDR3 has 16 residues. The DNA for the CDR3 is TGTGCCACCTCAGCCCGACAGGCTACAATGAACACTGAAGCTTTCTTT. Translation gives CATSARQATMNTEAFF.

V and J are TRBV9 and TRBJ1-5; 7 bases line up with TRBD1. V gave up 1 base and J gave up 0 bases; unmatched junction bases: 1. Germline values: CDR1 SGDLS, CDR2 YYNGEE. The CDR3 contains 15 residues. CDR3 sequence: CASSVTGDSNQPQHF. The CDR3 coding sequence is TGTGCCAGCAGCGTAACAGGGGATAGCAATCAGCCCCAGCATTTT.